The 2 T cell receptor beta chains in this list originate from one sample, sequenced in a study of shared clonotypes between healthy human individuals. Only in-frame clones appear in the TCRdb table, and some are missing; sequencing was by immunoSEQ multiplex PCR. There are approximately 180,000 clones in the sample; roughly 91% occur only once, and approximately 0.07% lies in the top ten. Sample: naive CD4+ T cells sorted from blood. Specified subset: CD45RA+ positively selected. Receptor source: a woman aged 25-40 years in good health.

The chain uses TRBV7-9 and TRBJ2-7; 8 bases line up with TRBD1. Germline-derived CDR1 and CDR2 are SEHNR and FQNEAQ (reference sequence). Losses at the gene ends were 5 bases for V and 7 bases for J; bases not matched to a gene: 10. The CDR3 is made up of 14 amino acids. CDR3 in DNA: TGTGCCAGCAGCCCGGGACAGGCTTTTTCGGAGCAGTACTTC. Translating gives CASSPGQAFSEQYF.

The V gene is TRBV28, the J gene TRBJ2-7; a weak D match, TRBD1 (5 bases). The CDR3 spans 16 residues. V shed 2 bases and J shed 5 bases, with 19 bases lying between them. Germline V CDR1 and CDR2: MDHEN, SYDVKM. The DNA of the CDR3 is TGTGCCAGCAGTTTAGGGGCAGACAATATTCAACACGAGCAGTACTTC. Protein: CASSLGADNIQHEQYF.